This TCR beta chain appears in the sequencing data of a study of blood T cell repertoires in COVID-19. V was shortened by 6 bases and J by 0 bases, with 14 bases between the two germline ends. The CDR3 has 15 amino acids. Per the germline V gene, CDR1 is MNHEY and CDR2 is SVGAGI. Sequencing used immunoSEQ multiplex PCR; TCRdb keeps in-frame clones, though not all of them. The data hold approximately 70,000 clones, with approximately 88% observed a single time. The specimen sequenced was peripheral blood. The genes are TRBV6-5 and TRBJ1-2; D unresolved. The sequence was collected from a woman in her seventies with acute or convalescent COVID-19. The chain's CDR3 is CASSYKGRANYGYTF. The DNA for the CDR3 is TGTGCCAGCAGCTACAAAGGGAGGGCTAACTATGGCTACACCTTC.